A single sample is the source of the 17 T cell receptor beta chains below, sequenced in a study of Graves' ophthalmopathy and Graves' hyperthyroidism. The sequenced template was RNA, covering the TCR beta CDR3 region. HTBI-primed RT-PCR formed the first round, and a multiplex PCR formed the second. TCRdb re-called the multiplex PCR reads through MiXCR, storing one row per CDR3 protein. The sample contains 230,000 or so distinct CDR3 sequences, around 50% of which appear only once. Sample: peripheral blood. The receptor set was obtained from an adult man with Graves' ophthalmopathy.

In this sample, this clonotype turned up many times. V gene TRBV7-8 combines with J gene TRBJ1-5; unclear D gene. The CDR3 is 14 amino acids. Deletions cut 3 bases from V and 5 bases from J, with 11 bases between. Germline V lookup: CDR1 SGHVS, CDR2 FQNEAQ. The CDR3: CASSFSPGHQPQHF. In DNA, the CDR3 is TGTGCCAGCAGCTTCTCGCCTGGGCATCAGCCCCAGCATTTT.

This chain links TRBV7-8 with TRBJ2-7, with 12 nucleotides matching TRBD2. The germline gives CDR1 SGHVS, CDR2 FQNEAQ. With 5 bases clipped from V and 1 base from J, the junction kept 3 bases outside the gene matches. The CDR3 loop spans 15 amino acids. CDR3 region: CASSILAGGSYEQYF. The DNA of the CDR3 is TGTGCCAGCAGCATCCTAGCGGGAGGGTCCTACGAGCAGTACTTC.

The chain recombines TRBV9 with TRBJ2-5; D is tentatively TRBD1 or TRBD2 (6 bases each). Matching the DNA end better, TRBJ2-1 makes the J call doubtful. The CDR3 runs to 16 residues. From germline, CDR1 is SGDLS and CDR2 YYNGEE. The CDR3 is CASSVGGGINGNEQFF. The CDR3 nucleotides read TGTGCCAGCAGCGTAGGAGGGGGGATCAATGGCAATGAGCAGTTCTTC.

This clonotype was counted between two and nine times. CDR3 residues: CASSITYTGELFF. The CDR3 DNA sequence: TGTGCCAGCAGCATTACTTACACCGGGGAGCTGTTTTTT. The chain is built from TRBV7-9 and TRBJ2-2; D remains ambiguous. Germline CDR1 reads SEHNR; CDR2 reads FQNEAQ (reference sequence). The CDR3 runs 13 residues. V was shortened by 5 bases and J by 3 bases, with 7 bases between the two germline ends.

The chain combines TRBV28 with TRBJ1-2; D is possibly TRBD1 (5 bases). Trimming removed 6 bases from V and 8 bases from J, with 13 bases in between. This CDR3 contains 12 residues. CDR1 is MDHEN and CDR2 is SYDVKM in the germline V gene. The CDR3 DNA follows: TGTGCCAGCAGCCCCCGGGGGTCCGGCTACACCTTC. The encoded protein is CASSPRGSGYTF.

The V call is TRBV24-1, the J call TRBJ1-5; the D gene is possibly TRBD1 (6 bases). The germline V gene encodes CDR1 KGHDR and CDR2 SFDVKD. Trimming stripped 9 bases from V and 2 bases from J, with 19 bases between. The CDR3 extends over 16 amino acids. The CDR3 spells CATCEYRDMGNQPQHF. The CDR3, as DNA: TGTGCCACCTGCGAATACAGGGATATGGGCAATCAGCCCCAGCATTTT.

V is TRBV7-9 and J is TRBJ1-2; D may be TRBD1 (5 bases). Looked up from germline, CDR1 is SEHNR and CDR2 is FQNEAQ (reference sequence). The CDR3 has 12 amino acids. The CDR3 sequence: CALGQGSYGYTF. CDR3 DNA: TGTGCGTTGGGGCAGGGATCTTATGGCTACACCTTC.

The chain carries TRBV7-2 and TRBJ1-6; TRBD1 matches at 12 bases. The CDR3 runs to 15 residues. The J segment lost 8 bases and the V segment lost 6 bases, leaving 5 bases of the junction unmatched. Germline loops: CDR1 SGHTA, CDR2 FQGNSA. Written as DNA, the CDR3 is TGTGCCAGCAGACCGGGACAGGGGGCCTATTCACCCCTCCACTTT. This translates into CASRPGQGAYSPLHF. The whole variable domain, filled in from reference TRBV7-2 and TRBJ1-6, reads GAGVSQSPSNKVTEKGKDVELRCDPISGHTALYWYRQSLGQGLEFLIYFQGNSAPDKSGLPSDRFSAERTGGSVSTLTIQRTQQEDSAVYLCASRPGQGAYSPLHFGNGTRLTVT.

The sample holds a few counts of this clonotype. Here the CDR3 DNA reads TGTGCCAGCAGCCCCTGGGACAGGGGGTTCGAGCAGTACTTC. Translating gives CASSPWDRGFEQYF. This rearrangement joins TRBV7-2 to TRBJ2-7; 11 nucleotides line up with TRBD1. Germline loops: CDR1 SGHTA, CDR2 FQGNSA. This CDR3 is 14 amino acids long. The J segment lost 6 bases and the V segment lost 5 bases, leaving 6 bases of the junction unmatched.

The genes are TRBV10-3 and TRBJ2-5; D remains unclear. V shed 8 bases and J shed 1 base, with 8 bases lying between them. CDR3 length equals 12 residues. Germline CDR1 ENHRY, CDR2 SYGVKD. For the CDR3, the DNA is TGTGCCATCGGAAGGGTCCAAGAGACCCAGTACTTC. Amino acids: CAIGRVQETQYF.

This clonotype was picked up many times. The chain is built from TRBV20-1 and TRBJ1-5, with D unclear. There are 14 residues in the CDR3. Trimming left V 1 base short and J 2 bases short, with 9 bases between. CDR1 and CDR2 (germline): DFQATT, SNEGSKA (reference sequence). The chain's CDR3 is CSARGFGGNQPQHF. CDR3 DNA: TGCAGTGCTAGAGGATTCGGTGGCAATCAGCCCCAGCATTTT.

Concerning this clonotype: A junction end diverges from the germline sequence, so it may reflect a read error. The CDR3 DNA reads as TGTGCCGTCAGTGGGACAGGCGGGGGGCAGTACTTC. The encoded protein is CAVSGTGGGQYF. The V gene is TRBV10-3, the J gene TRBJ2-7, with a tentative D call TRBD1 (8 bases). The CDR3 runs 12 residues. Germline CDR1 and CDR2: ENHRY and SYGVKD.

The DNA for the CDR3 is TGCAGTGCTAGGGGACTAGCGGGTGCGGAGACCCAGTACTTC. Amino acids: CSARGLAGAETQYF. V and J are TRBV20-1 and TRBJ2-5; 12 bases line up with TRBD2. Germline assignment: CDR1 DFQATT and CDR2 SNEGSKA (reference sequence). This CDR3 spans 14 amino acids. Trimming took 3 bases from V and 5 from J; bases not matched to a gene: 4.

This clonotype was recorded at least ten times. The chain links TRBV9 to TRBJ2-5, with 14 bases lining up with TRBD2. Germline V gene data show CDR1 as SGDLS and CDR2 as YYNGEE. V was pared by 3 bases and J by 2 bases, with 6 bases of the junction left unmatched. The CDR3 sequence is 17 residues long. CDR3 in DNA: TGTGCCAGCAGCGGCGGGACTAGCGGGGGAATGCAAGAGACCCAGTACTTC. Its translation: CASSGGTSGGMQETQYF.

In its sample, this clonotype was seen many times. This chain connects TRBV10-3 to TRBJ2-5; the match to TRBD1 covers 9 bases. The CDR3 sequence is 15 residues long. Germline V CDR1 and CDR2: ENHRY, SYGVKD. The trim removed 6 bases at V and 2 bases at J, leaving 7 bases unmatched. The CDR3 DNA reads TGTGCCATCAGACCAGGACAGGGGACTCAAGAGACCCAGTACTTC. This encodes CAIRPGQGTQETQYF.

The rearrangement uses TRBV5-1 and TRBJ1-2; the match to TRBD1 covers 12 bases. Trimming removed 4 bases from V and 4 bases from J; junction bases left unmatched: 11. The CDR3 consists of 17 residues. Germline V gene data show CDR1 as SGHRS and CDR2 as YFSETQ. DNA for the CDR3: TGCGCCAGCAGCCTTTCCGGGACAGGGGGCGCCGTCTATGGCTACACCTTC. Translation: CASSLSGTGGAVYGYTF. Variable domain in full (rest from reference TRBV5-1 and TRBJ1-2): KAGVTQTPRYLIKTRGQQVTLSCSPISGHRSVSWYQQTPGQGLQFLFEYFSETQRNKGNFPGRFSGRQFSNSRSEMNVSTLELGDSALYLCASSLSGTGGAVYGYTFGSGTRLTVV.

J is TRBJ2-5 and V is TRBV7-8, with D hard to call. The CDR3 runs to 13 residues. Trimming shortened V by 6 bases and J by 4 bases, and 12 bases separated the two germline ends. Germline assignment: CDR1 SGHVS and CDR2 FQNEAQ. Here the CDR3 reads CASSPMWGETQYF. CDR3 nucleotides: TGTGCCAGCAGTCCCATGTGGGGAGAGACCCAGTACTTC.